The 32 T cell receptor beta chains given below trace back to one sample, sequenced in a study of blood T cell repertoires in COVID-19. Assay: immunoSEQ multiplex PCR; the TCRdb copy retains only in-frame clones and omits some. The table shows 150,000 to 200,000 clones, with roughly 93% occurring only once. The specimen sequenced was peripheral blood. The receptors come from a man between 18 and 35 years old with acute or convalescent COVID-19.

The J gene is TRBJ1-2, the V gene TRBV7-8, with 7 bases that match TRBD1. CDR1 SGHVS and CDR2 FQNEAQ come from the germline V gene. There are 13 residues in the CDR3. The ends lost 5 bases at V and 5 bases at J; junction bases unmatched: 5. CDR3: CASSPGTAYGYTF. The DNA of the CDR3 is TGTGCCAGCAGCCCAGGGACAGCTTATGGCTACACCTTC.

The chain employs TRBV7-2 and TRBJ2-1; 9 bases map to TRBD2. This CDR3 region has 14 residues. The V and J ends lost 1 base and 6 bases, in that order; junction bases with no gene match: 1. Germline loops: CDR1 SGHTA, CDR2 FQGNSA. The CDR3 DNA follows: TGTGCCAGCAGCTTAGGCGGGAGGGCCAATGAGCAGTTCTTC. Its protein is CASSLGGRANEQFF.

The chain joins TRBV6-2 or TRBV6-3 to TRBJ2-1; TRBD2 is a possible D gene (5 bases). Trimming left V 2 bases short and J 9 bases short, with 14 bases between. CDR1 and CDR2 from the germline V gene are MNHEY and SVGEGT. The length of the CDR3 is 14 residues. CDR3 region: CASSYPPTGGEQFF. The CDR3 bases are TGTGCCAGCAGTTACCCACCAACCGGAGGTGAGCAGTTCTTC.

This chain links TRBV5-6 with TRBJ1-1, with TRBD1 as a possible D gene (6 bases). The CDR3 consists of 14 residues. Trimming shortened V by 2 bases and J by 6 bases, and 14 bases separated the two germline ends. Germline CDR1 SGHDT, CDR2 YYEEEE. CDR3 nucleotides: TGTGCCAGCAGCTTCTACAGGGCTTCCGCTGAAGCTTTCTTT. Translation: CASSFYRASAEAFF.

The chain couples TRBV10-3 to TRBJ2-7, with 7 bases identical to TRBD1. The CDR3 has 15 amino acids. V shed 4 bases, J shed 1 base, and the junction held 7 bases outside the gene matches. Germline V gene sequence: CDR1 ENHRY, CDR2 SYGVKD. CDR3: CAISATGTASYEQYF. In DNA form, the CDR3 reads TGTGCCATCAGTGCCACCGGGACAGCGTCCTACGAGCAGTACTTC.

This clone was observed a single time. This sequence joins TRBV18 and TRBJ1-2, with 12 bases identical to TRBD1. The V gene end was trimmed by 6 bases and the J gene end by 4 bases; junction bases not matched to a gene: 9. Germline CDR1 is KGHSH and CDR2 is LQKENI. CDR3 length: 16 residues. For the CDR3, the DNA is TGTGCCAGCTCTTCCGGGACAGGGGGCCGGGGCTATGGCTACACCTTC. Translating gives CASSSGTGGRGYGYTF.

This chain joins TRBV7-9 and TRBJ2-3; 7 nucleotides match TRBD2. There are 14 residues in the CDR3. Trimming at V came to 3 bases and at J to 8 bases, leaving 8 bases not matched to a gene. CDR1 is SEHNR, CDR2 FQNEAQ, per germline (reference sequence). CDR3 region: CASSFVAGEGTQYF. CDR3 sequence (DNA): TGTGCCAGCAGCTTTGTGGCGGGAGAGGGTACGCAGTATTTT.

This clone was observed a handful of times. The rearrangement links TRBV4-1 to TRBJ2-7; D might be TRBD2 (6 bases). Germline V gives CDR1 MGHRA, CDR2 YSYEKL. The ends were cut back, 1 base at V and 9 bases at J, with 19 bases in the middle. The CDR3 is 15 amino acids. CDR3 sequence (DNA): TGCGCCAGCAGCCAAGGTCCCTTAGGACTCGGGGGGCAGTACTTC. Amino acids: CASSQGPLGLGGQYF.

CDR3 loop: CASSFRREGNSPLHF. Here the CDR3 DNA reads TGTGCCAGCAGCTTTAGGAGGGAGGGCAATTCACCCCTCCACTTT. V gene TRBV5-6 combines with J gene TRBJ1-6; no firm D call. The germline gives CDR1 SGHDT, CDR2 YYEEEE. This CDR3 region has 15 residues. The V and J ends lost 2 bases and 7 bases respectively, with 13 bases between them.

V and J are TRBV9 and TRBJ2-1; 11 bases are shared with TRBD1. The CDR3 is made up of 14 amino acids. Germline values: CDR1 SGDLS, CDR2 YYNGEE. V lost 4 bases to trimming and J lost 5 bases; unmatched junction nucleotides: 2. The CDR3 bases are TGTGCCAGCAGCCCGGGACAGGGGGACAATGAGCAGTTCTTC. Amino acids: CASSPGQGDNEQFF.

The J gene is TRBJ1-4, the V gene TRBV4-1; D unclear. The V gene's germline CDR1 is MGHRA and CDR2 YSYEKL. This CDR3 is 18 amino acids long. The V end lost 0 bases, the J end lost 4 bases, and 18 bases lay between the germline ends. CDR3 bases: TGCGCCAGCAGCCAAGAAATCCCCTCGCGGGGAGGTAATGAAAAACTGTTTTTT. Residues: CASSQEIPSRGGNEKLFF.

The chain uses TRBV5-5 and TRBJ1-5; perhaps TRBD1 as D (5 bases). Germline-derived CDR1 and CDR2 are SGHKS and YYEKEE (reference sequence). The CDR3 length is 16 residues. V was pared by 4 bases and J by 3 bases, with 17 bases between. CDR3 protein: CASSQTGTEDNQPQHF. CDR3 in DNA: TGTGCCAGCAGCCAGACCGGGACTGAGGACAATCAGCCCCAGCATTTT.

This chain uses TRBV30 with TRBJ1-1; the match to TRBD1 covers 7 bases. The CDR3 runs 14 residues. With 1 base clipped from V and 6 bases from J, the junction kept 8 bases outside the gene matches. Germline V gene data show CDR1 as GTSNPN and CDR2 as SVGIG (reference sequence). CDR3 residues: CAWSAKTGRAEAFF. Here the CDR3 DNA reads TGTGCCTGGAGTGCCAAGACAGGGAGAGCTGAAGCTTTCTTT.

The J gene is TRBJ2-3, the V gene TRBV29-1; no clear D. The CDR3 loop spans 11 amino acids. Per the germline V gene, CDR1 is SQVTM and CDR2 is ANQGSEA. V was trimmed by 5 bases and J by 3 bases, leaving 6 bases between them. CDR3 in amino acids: CSVQKTDTQYF. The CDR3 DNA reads TGCAGCGTTCAGAAGACAGATACGCAGTATTTT.

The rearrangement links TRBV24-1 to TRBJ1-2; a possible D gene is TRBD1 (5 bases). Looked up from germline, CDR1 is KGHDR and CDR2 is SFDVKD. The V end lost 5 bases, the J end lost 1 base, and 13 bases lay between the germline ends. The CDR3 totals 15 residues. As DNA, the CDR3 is TGTGCCACCAGTGGCGCGGGGACGGGTAACTATGGCTACACCTTC. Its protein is CATSGAGTGNYGYTF.

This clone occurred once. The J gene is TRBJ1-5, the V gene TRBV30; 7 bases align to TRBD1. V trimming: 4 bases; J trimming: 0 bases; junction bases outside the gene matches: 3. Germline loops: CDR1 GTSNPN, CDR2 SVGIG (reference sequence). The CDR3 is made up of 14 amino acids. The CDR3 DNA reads TGTGCCTGGACGACAGGGAGTAGCAATCAGCCCCAGCATTTT. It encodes CAWTTGSSNQPQHF.

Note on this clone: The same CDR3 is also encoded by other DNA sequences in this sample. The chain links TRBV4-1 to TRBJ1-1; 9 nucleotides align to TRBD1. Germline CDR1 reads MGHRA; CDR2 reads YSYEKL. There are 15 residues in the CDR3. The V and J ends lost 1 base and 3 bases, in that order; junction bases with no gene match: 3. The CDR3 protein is CASSQVGQGDTEAFF. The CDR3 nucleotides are TGCGCCAGCAGCCAAGTGGGACAGGGAGACACTGAAGCTTTCTTT.

CDR3 nucleotides: TGCGCCAGCAGCCAAGCCGGGACAGGGTCTGGAAACACCATATATTTT. This codes for CASSQAGTGSGNTIYF. J is TRBJ1-3 and V is TRBV4-1, with 9 bases identical to TRBD1. The CDR3 sequence is 16 residues long. Germline assignment: CDR1 MGHRA and CDR2 YSYEKL. The V segment lost 1 base and the J segment 1 base; nucleotides outside the gene matches: 2.

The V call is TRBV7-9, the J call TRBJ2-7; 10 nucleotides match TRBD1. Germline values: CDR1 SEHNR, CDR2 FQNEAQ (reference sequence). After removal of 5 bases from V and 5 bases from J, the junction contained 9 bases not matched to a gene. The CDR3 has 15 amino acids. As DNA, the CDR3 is TGTGCCAGCAGCCGAGACAGGGGGCGCAACGACGAGCAGTACTTC. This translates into CASSRDRGRNDEQYF.

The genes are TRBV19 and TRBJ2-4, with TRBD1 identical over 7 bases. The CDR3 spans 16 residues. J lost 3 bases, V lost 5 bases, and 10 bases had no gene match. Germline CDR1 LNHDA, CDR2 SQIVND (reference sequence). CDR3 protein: CASSGVTGTGKNIQYF. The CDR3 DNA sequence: TGTGCCAGTAGTGGAGTGACAGGGACCGGCAAAAACATTCAGTACTTC. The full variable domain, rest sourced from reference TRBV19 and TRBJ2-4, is DGGITQSPKYLFRKEGQNVTLSCEQNLNHDAMYWYRQDPGQGLRLIYYSQIVNDFQKGDIAEGYSVSREKKESFPLTVTSAQKNPTAFYLCASSGVTGTGKNIQYFGAGTRLSVL.

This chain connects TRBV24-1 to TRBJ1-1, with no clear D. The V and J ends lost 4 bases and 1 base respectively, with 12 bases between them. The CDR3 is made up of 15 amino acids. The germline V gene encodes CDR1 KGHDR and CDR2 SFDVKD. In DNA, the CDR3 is TGTGCCACCAGTGACTCTCACGGTCGGAACACTGAAGCTTTCTTT. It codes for CATSDSHGRNTEAFF.

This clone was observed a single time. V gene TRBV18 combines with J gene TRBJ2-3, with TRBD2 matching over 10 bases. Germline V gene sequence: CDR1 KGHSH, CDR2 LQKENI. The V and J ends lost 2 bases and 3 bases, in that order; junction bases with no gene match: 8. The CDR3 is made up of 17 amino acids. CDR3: CASSPLLAGVRTDTQYF. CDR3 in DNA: TGTGCCAGCTCACCATTGCTAGCGGGAGTGAGGACAGATACGCAGTATTTT. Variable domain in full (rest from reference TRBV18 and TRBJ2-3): NAGVMQNPRHLVRRRGQEARLRCSPMKGHSHVYWYRQLPEEGLKFMVYLQKENIIDESGMPKERFSAEFPKEGPSILRIQQVVRGDSAAYFCASSPLLAGVRTDTQYFGPGTRLTVL.

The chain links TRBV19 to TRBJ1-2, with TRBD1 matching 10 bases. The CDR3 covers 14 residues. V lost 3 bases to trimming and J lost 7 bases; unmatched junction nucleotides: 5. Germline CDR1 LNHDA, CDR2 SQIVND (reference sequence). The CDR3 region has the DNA TGTGCCAGTAGTATCGGGACAGGGGAGGCTGGCTACACCTTC. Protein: CASSIGTGEAGYTF.

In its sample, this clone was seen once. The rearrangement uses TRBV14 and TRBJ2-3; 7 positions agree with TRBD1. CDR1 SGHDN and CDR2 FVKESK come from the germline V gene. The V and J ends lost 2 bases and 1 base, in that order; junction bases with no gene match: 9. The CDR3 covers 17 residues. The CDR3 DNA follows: TGTGCCAGCAGCCAACAAAAGGGGGCGCGGGGCACAGATACGCAGTATTTT. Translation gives CASSQQKGARGTDTQYF.

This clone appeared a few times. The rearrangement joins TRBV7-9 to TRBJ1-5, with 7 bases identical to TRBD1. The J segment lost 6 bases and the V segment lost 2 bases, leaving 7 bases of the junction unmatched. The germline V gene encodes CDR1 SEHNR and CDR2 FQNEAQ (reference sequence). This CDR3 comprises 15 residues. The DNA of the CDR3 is TGTGCCAGCAGCTTATTCGGGACAGAACGTCAGCCCCAGCATTTT. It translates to CASSLFGTERQPQHF. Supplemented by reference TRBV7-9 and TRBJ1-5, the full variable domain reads DTGVSQNPRHKITKRGQNVTFRCDPISEHNRLYWYRQTLGQGPEFLTYFQNEAQLEKSRLLSDRFSAERPKGSFSTLEIQRTEQGDSAMYLCASSLFGTERQPQHFGDGTRLSIL.

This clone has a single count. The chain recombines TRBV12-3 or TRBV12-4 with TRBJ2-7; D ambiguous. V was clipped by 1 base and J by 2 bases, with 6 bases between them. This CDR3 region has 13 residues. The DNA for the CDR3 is TGTGCCAGCAGTTTAGACCAGGCCTACGAGCAGTACTTC. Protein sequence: CASSLDQAYEQYF.

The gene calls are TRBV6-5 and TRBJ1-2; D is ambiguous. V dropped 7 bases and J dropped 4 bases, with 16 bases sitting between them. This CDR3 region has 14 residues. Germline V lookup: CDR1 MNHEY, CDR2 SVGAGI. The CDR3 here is CASTFTESLYGYTF. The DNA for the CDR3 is TGTGCCAGCACCTTTACAGAGTCTCTCTATGGCTACACCTTC.

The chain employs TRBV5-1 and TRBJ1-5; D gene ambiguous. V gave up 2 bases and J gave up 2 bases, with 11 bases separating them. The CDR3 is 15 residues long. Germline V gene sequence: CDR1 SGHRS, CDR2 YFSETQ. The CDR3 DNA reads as TGCGCCAGCAGCTTCGGACTCTTGGGCAATCAGCCCCAGCATTTT. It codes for CASSFGLLGNQPQHF.

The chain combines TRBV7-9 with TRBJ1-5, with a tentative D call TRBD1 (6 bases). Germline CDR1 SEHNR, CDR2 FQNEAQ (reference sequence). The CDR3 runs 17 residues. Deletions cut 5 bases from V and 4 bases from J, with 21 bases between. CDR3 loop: CASSPLPGHGDNQPQHF. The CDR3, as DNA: TGTGCCAGCAGCCCCCTCCCGGGACACGGCGATAATCAGCCCCAGCATTTT.

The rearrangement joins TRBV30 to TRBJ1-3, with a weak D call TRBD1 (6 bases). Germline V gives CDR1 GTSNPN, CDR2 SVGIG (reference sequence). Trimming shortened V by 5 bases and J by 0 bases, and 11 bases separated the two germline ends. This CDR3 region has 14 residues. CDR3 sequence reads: CAWGQPYSGNTIYF. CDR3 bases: TGTGCCTGGGGACAGCCCTACTCTGGAAACACCATATATTTT.

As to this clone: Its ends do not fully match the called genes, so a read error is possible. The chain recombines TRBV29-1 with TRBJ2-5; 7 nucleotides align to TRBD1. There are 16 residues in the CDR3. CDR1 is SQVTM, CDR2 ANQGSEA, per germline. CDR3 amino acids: CSVEKVRQGAQGTQYF. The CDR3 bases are TGCAGCGTTGAAAAAGTTCGACAGGGCGCGCAAGGGACCCAGTACTTC.

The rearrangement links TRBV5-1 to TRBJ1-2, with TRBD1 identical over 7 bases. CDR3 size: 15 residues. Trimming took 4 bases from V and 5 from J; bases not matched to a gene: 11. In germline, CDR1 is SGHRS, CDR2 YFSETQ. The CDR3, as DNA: TGCGCCAGCAGCGAATTTGACAGGGACGGATATGGCTACACCTTC. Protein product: CASSEFDRDGYGYTF. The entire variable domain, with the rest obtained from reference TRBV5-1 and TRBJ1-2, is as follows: KAGVTQTPRYLIKTRGQQVTLSCSPISGHRSVSWYQQTPGQGLQFLFEYFSETQRNKGNFPGRFSGRQFSNSRSEMNVSTLELGDSALYLCASSEFDRDGYGYTFGSGTRLTVV.